Below are 19 T cell receptor beta chains sequenced from a single sample in a study of blood T cell repertoires in COVID-19. The protocol was immunoSEQ multiplex PCR, while the TCRdb copy is restricted to in-frame clones and leaves out a portion. The sample includes about 75,000 clones, approximately 85% of them seen just once. Sequenced material: peripheral blood. These TCRs come from a woman of 80 years or more with active or convalescent COVID-19.

V gene TRBV27 combines with J gene TRBJ1-4; 7 nucleotides match TRBD1. Per germline, CDR1 MNHEY and CDR2 SMNVEV (reference sequence). The CDR3 covers 16 residues. The V gene end was trimmed by 5 bases and the J gene end by 5 bases; junction bases not matched to a gene: 11. CDR3 amino acids: CASSPKQGLRNEKLFF. CDR3 DNA: TGTGCCAGCAGTCCAAAACAGGGGTTACGGAATGAAAAACTGTTTTTT.

This rearrangement joins TRBV12-3 or TRBV12-4 to TRBJ2-7, with D maybe TRBD2 (7 bases). Trimming shortened V by 8 bases and J by 0 bases, and 11 bases separated the two germline ends. The CDR3 is 13 amino acids. The CDR3 spells CASRGGLSYEQYF. The CDR3 bases are TGTGCCAGCCGCGGGGGCCTCTCCTACGAGCAGTACTTC.

The CDR3 DNA follows: TGTGCCAGTAGTAGGACTCAGTTTGAGCAGTTCTTC. Translation gives CASSRTQFEQFF. The chain combines TRBV19 with TRBJ2-1; D perhaps matches TRBD2 (5 bases). Per the germline V gene, CDR1 is LNHDA and CDR2 is SQIVND (reference sequence). Deletions cut 4 bases from V and 9 bases from J, with 10 bases between. The CDR3 sequence is 12 residues long.

J is TRBJ1-4 and V is TRBV2; a weak D match, TRBD1 (5 bases). Germline V lookup: CDR1 SNHLY, CDR2 FYNNEI. Trimming left V 1 base short and J 7 bases short, with 16 bases between. The CDR3 is made up of 16 amino acids. The CDR3 DNA follows: TGTGCCAGCAGTGAAGAGAACACCAGAAGGGGTGAAAAACTGTTTTTT. Translation: CASSEENTRRGEKLFF.

This clone was detected only once. J is TRBJ2-1 and V is TRBV18; 12 nucleotides line up with TRBD1. Trimming cost V 6 bases and J 9 bases; bases outside gene matches: 6. The length of the CDR3 is 14 residues. CDR1 is KGHSH and CDR2 is LQKENI in the germline V gene. For the CDR3, the DNA is TGTGCCAGCTCCCCGGGGACAGGGGGCTCTGAGCAGTTCTTC. Amino acids: CASSPGTGGSEQFF.

The chain couples TRBV2 to TRBJ1-3; TRBD1 aligns across 8 bases. The germline V gene encodes CDR1 SNHLY and CDR2 FYNNEI. The J segment lost 0 bases and the V segment lost 6 bases, leaving 4 bases of the junction unmatched. The CDR3 is 15 residues long. CDR3 in amino acids: CASRGDRISGNTIYF. In nucleotides, the CDR3 is TGTGCCAGCAGAGGGGACAGGATCTCTGGAAACACCATATATTTT.

V is TRBV4-2 and J is TRBJ1-3, with D tentatively TRBD1 (5 bases). CDR3 length: 13 amino acids. V lost 6 bases, J lost 4 bases, and 10 bases lay in between. Germline values: CDR1 LGHNA, CDR2 YNFKEQ. The chain's CDR3 is CASRLKGGNTIYF. The CDR3 DNA reads TGTGCCAGCAGGCTCAAGGGGGGAAACACCATATATTTT.

V usage is TRBV3-1 (or the pseudogene TRBV3-2) and J usage is TRBJ1-1, with no clear D. This CDR3 comprises 13 residues. Germline V CDR1 and CDR2: LGHDT, YNNKEL (reference sequence). V lost 5 bases, J lost 10 bases, and 17 bases lay in between. The CDR3 DNA is TGTGCCAGCAGCTACGGCATCCAGTCAGGAGCTTTCTTT. It encodes CASSYGIQSGAFF.

This chain links TRBV5-1 with TRBJ2-5; D is uncertain. The CDR3 contains 13 residues. Between the trimmed V and J ends, which lost 5 bases and 1 base, there was a span of 9 bases. CDR1 and CDR2 from the germline V gene are SGHRS and YFSETQ. DNA of the CDR3: TGCGCCAGCAGTTTTACAAGCCAAGAGACCCAGTACTTC. Translating it yields CASSFTSQETQYF.

V usage is TRBV7-2 and J usage is TRBJ2-1; 7 nucleotides agree with TRBD2. The germline CDR1 and CDR2 sequences are SGHTA and FQGNSA. The length of the CDR3 is 14 residues. V lost 4 bases to trimming and J lost 7 bases; unmatched junction nucleotides: 7. The chain's CDR3 is CASSSRGSRNEQFF. The CDR3 DNA reads as TGTGCCAGCAGCTCTCGCGGGAGTCGTAATGAGCAGTTCTTC.

This chain uses TRBV15 with TRBJ2-7, with a weak D call TRBD1 (6 bases). The germline V gene has CDR1 LNHNV and CDR2 YYDKDF (reference sequence). The CDR3 is made up of 13 amino acids. Trimming removed 6 bases from V and 2 bases from J, with 11 bases in between. Here the CDR3 reads CATSGGLAYEQYF. DNA of the CDR3: TGTGCCACCAGTGGGGGCCTCGCCTACGAGCAGTACTTC.

In this sample, this clone turned up a few times. The chain combines TRBV13 with TRBJ2-7, with TRBD2 identical over 8 bases. Germline trimming cut 0 bases from V and 1 base from J; bases unmatched to any gene: 2. The CDR3 consists of 15 residues. The germline CDR1 and CDR2 sequences are PRHDT and FYEKMQ (reference sequence). CDR3 residues: CASSLGVAGSYEQYF. CDR3 sequence (DNA): TGTGCCAGCAGCTTAGGGGTAGCGGGATCCTACGAGCAGTACTTC.

This chain uses TRBV10-2 with TRBJ2-2; D gene uncertain. V shed 6 bases and J shed 0 bases, with 8 bases lying between them. The length of the CDR3 is 14 residues. Germline V gene sequence: CDR1 WSHSY, CDR2 SAAADI. The CDR3 here is CASRIQANTGELFF. Written as DNA, the CDR3 is TGCGCCAGCAGGATCCAGGCGAACACCGGGGAGCTGTTTTTT.

The chain joins TRBV6-2 or TRBV6-3 to TRBJ2-1, with 11 bases fitting TRBD2. This CDR3 spans 17 amino acids. In germline, CDR1 is MNHEY, CDR2 SVGEGT. V was pared by 4 bases and J by 0 bases, with 5 bases of the junction left unmatched. CDR3 DNA: TGTGCCAGCAGTTCCGCTAGCGGGAGGACCTCCTACAATGAGCAGTTCTTC. Its protein product is CASSSASGRTSYNEQFF.

This clone turned up a few times. The V and J genes are TRBV2 and TRBJ2-1, with a weak D call TRBD1 (6 bases). CDR1 SNHLY and CDR2 FYNNEI come from the germline V gene. V was pared by 8 bases and J by 0 bases, with 17 bases between. This CDR3 region has 16 residues. CDR3 DNA sequence: TGTGCCAGCGCCTACCAGGGGCCCATCTCCTACAATGAGCAGTTCTTC. This sequence encodes CASAYQGPISYNEQFF.

The genes are TRBV5-1 and TRBJ2-1; a possible D gene is TRBD2 (5 bases). V was cut by 0 bases and J by 6 bases, with 13 bases left in between. CDR1 is SGHRS and CDR2 is YFSETQ in the germline V gene. The CDR3 runs 15 residues. CDR3 sequence: CASSLGGLDFNEQFF. The CDR3 coding sequence is TGCGCCAGCAGCTTGGGAGGGTTAGATTTCAATGAGCAGTTCTTC. Complete variable domain (other parts from reference TRBV5-1 and TRBJ2-1): KAGVTQTPRYLIKTRGQQVTLSCSPISGHRSVSWYQQTPGQGLQFLFEYFSETQRNKGNFPGRFSGRQFSNSRSEMNVSTLELGDSALYLCASSLGGLDFNEQFFGPGTRLTVL.

This rearrangement joins TRBV2 to TRBJ2-5; a weak D match, TRBD2 (6 bases). V was trimmed by 3 bases and J by 5 bases, leaving 10 bases between them. This CDR3 is built from 13 residues. The germline gives CDR1 SNHLY, CDR2 FYNNEI. CDR3 sequence: CASSERLVETQYF. The CDR3 bases are TGTGCCAGCAGTGAGAGACTAGTTGAGACCCAGTACTTC.

In this sample, this clone turned up once. The germline gene is not matched at one end of the junction; a read error may be the cause. The rearrangement uses TRBV19 and TRBJ1-2; D is unresolved. The CDR3 contains 13 residues. CDR1 is LNHDA and CDR2 is SQIVND in the germline V gene (reference sequence). CDR3 protein: CASSLDGNYGYTF. CDR3 nucleotide sequence: TGTGCCAGTAGTCTAGACGGTAACTATGGCTACACCTTC.

The chain is built from TRBV5-6 and TRBJ2-3; TRBD2 aligns across 8 bases. CDR1 SGHDT and CDR2 YYEEEE come from the germline V gene. There are 17 residues in the CDR3. The J segment lost 0 bases and the V segment lost 0 bases, leaving 6 bases of the junction unmatched. In DNA form, the CDR3 reads TGTGCCAGCAGCTTGGCTCCTAGCGGGTTTAGCACAGATACGCAGTATTTT. Its translation: CASSLAPSGFSTDTQYF.